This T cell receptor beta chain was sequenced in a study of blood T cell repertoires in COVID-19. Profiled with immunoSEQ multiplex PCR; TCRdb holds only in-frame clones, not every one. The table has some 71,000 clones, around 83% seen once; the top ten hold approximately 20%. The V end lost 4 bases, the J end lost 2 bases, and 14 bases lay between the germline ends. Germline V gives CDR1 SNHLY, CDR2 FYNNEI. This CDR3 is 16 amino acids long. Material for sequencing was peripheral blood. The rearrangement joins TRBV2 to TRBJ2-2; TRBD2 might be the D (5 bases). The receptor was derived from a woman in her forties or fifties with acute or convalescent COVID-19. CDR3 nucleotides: TGTGCCAGCAGTGGACCCGGACTGATTAACACCGGGGAGCTGTTTTTT. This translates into CASSGPGLINTGELFF.